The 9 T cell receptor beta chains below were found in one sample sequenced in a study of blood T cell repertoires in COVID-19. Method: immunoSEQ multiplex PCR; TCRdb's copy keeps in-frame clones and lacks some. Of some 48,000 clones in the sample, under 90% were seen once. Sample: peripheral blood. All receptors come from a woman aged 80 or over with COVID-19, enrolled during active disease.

The CDR3: CASLETRPKASNQPQHF. The CDR3 DNA reads as TGTGCCTCACTTGAAACGAGGCCCAAGGCAAGCAATCAGCCCCAGCATTTT. The rearrangement joins TRBV9 to TRBJ1-5, with unresolved D. The CDR3 runs 17 residues. The germline V gene has CDR1 SGDLS and CDR2 YYNGEE. The V end was cut by 10 bases, the J end by 1 base, with 24 bases between.

Here the CDR3 reads CASSQDGPGQPRNEQFF. The CDR3 DNA reads TGTGCCAGCAGCCAAGATGGACCGGGACAACCGAGGAATGAGCAGTTCTTC. The chain recombines TRBV3-1 (or the pseudogene TRBV3-2) with TRBJ2-1, with D perhaps matching TRBD1 (6 bases). CDR3 size: 17 residues. Germline assignment: CDR1 LGHDT and CDR2 YNNKEL (reference sequence). V lost 0 bases and J lost 7, with 19 bases in between.

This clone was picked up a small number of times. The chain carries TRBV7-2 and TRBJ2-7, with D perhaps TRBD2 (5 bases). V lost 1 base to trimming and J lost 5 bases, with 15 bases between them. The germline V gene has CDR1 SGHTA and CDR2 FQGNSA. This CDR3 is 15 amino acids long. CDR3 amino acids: CASSLVAGGGNEQYF. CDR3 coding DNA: TGTGCCAGCAGCTTAGTAGCAGGAGGAGGAAACGAGCAGTACTTC.

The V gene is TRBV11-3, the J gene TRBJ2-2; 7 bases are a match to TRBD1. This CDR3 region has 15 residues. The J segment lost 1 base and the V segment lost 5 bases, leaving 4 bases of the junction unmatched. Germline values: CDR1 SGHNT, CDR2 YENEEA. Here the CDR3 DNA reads TGTGCCAGCAGCCCACGGACAGGGAACACCGGGGAGCTGTTTTTT. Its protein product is CASSPRTGNTGELFF. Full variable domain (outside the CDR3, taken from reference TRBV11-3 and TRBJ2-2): EAGVVQSPRYKIIEKKQPVAFWCNPISGHNTLYWYLQNLGQGPELLIRYENEEAVDDSQLPKDRFSAERLKGVDSTLKIQPAELGDSAVYLCASSPRTGNTGELFFGEGSRLTVL.

DNA of the CDR3: TGTGCCAGCAGTTCGGGGTCTACGCAGTATTTT. Its translation is CASSSGSTQYF. The V gene is TRBV25-1, the J gene TRBJ2-3; weak D call: TRBD2 (5 bases). Deletions cut 5 bases from V and 8 bases from J, with 8 bases between. This CDR3 has 11 residues. Germline V gene data show CDR1 as MGHDK and CDR2 as SYGVNS.

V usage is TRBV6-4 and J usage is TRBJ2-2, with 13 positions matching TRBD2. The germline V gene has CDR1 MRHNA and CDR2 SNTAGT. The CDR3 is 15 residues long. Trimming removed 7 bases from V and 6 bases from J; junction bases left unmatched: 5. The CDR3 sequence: CASTTSGRAPGELFF. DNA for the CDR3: TGTGCCAGCACCACTAGCGGGAGGGCCCCCGGGGAGCTGTTTTTT.

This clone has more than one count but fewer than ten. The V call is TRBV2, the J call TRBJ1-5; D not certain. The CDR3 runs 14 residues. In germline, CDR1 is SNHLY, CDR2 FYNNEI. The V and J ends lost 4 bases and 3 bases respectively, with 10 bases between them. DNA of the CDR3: TGTGCCAGCAGTGCGTCTCAGATCAATCAGCCCCAGCATTTT. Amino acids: CASSASQINQPQHF.

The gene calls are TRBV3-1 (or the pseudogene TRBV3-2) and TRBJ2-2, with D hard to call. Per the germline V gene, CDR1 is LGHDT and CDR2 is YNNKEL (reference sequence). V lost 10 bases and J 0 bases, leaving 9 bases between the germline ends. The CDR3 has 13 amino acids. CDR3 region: CATRLANTGELFF. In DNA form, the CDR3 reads TGTGCCACCCGACTGGCGAACACCGGGGAGCTGTTTTTT.

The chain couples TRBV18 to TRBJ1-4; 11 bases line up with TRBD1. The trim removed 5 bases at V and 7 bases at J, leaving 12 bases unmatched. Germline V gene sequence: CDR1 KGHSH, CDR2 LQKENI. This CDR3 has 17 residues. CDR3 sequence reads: CASSEGQGAFYPEKLFF. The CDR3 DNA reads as TGTGCCAGCTCAGAAGGACAGGGGGCGTTTTATCCTGAAAAACTGTTTTTT.